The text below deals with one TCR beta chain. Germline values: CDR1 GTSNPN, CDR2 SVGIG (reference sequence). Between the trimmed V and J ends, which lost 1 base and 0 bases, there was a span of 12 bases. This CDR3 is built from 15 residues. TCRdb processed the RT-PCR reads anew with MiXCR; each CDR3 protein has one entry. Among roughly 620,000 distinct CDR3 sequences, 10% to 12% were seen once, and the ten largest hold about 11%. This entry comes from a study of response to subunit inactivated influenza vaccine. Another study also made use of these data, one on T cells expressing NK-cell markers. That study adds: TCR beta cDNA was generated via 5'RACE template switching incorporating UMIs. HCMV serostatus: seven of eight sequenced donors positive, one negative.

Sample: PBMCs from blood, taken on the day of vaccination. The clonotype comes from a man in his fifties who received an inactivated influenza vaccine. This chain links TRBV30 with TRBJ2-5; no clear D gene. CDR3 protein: CAWSGTSLYQETQYF. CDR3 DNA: TGTGCCTGGAGTGGGACCTCGTTGTACCAAGAGACCCAGTACTTC.